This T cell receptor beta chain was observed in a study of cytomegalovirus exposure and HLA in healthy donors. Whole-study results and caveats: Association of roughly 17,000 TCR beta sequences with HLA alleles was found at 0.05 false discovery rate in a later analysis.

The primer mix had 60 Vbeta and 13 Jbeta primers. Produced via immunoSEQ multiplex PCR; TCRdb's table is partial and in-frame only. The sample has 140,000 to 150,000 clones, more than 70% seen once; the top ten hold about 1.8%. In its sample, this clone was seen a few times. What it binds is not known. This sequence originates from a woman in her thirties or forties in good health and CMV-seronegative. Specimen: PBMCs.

CDR3 in amino acids: CASSLATGQGYEQYF. The DNA of the CDR3 is TGTGCCAGCAGCTTAGCCACCGGACAGGGGTACGAGCAGTACTTC. The rearrangement joins TRBV11-2 to TRBJ2-7; TRBD1 agrees at 9 bases. V lost 1 base to trimming and J lost 4 bases; unmatched junction nucleotides: 5. Germline V CDR1 and CDR2: SGHAT, FQNNGV. The CDR3 has 15 amino acids.